These 22 T cell receptor beta chains share one sample of origin, sequenced in a study of cytomegalovirus exposure and HLA in healthy donors. Use of 60 Vbeta and 13 Jbeta primers characterized the PCR. Profiling relied on immunoSEQ multiplex PCR, and the TCRdb table lists in-frame clones only, not all of them. The sample holds more than 100,000 clones, 76% seen once. The sample was PBMCs. The receptors originated from a female donor in good health and CMV-seropositive.

This clone has a single count. The chain recombines TRBV7-8 with TRBJ1-2; 7 nucleotides agree with TRBD1. Per germline, CDR1 SGHVS and CDR2 FQNEAQ. V lost 5 bases, J lost 1 base, and 10 bases stayed unmatched. CDR3 length equals 16 residues. CDR3 in DNA: TGTGCCAGCAGCCCAAGGGGAGGACAGGTTAACTATGGCTACACCTTC. This encodes CASSPRGGQVNYGYTF. The full variable domain, in which reference TRBV7-8 and TRBJ1-2 provide the parts outside the CDR3, is GAGVSQSPRYKVAKRGQDVALRCDPISGHVSLFWYQQALGQGPEFLTYFQNEAQLDKSGLPSDRFFAERPEGSVSTLKIQRTQQEDSAVYLCASSPRGGQVNYGYTFGSGTRLTVV.

J is TRBJ2-5 and V is TRBV5-6; 10 positions agree with TRBD1. Judging by the DNA end, TRBJ2-7 fits better; the J call may be wrong. CDR3 size: 15 residues. In germline, CDR1 is SGHDT, CDR2 YYEEEE. The CDR3 here is CASRETGGDPYEQYF. CDR3 nucleotide sequence: TGTGCCAGCAGGGAGACAGGGGGCGATCCCTACGAGCAGTACTTC.

This sequence joins TRBV14 and TRBJ2-7; perhaps TRBD1 as D (6 bases). The CDR3 length is 15 residues. Looked up from germline, CDR1 is SGHDN and CDR2 is FVKESK. Deletions cut 0 bases from V and 3 bases from J, with 12 bases between. The CDR3 nucleotides read TGTGCCAGCAGCCAAGATCTGCAGGGGAGCTACGAGCAGTACTTC. Amino acids: CASSQDLQGSYEQYF.

The V gene is TRBV7-3, the J gene TRBJ2-2; 15 bases align to TRBD2. This CDR3 comprises 19 residues. The ends lost 4 bases at V and 1 base at J; junction bases unmatched: 7. From germline, CDR1 is SGHTA and CDR2 FQGTGA. In DNA, the CDR3 is TGTGCCAGCAGCTGGACCGGGACTAGCGGGAGGATGAACACCGGGGAGCTGTTTTTT. Translation: CASSWTGTSGRMNTGELFF.

The rearrangement links TRBV30 to TRBJ2-3, with D maybe TRBD2 (6 bases). Germline V gene sequence: CDR1 GTSNPN, CDR2 SVGIG (reference sequence). Trimming shortened V by 1 base and J by 2 bases, and 10 bases separated the two germline ends. The CDR3 is 14 residues long. The CDR3 coding sequence is TGTGCCTGGAGTGCGGGGGTGACCACAGATACGCAGTATTTT. The encoded protein is CAWSAGVTTDTQYF.

This clone was seen more than once but under ten times. V gene TRBV6-1 combines with J gene TRBJ2-3; D is unresolved. The germline V gene encodes CDR1 MNHNS and CDR2 SASEGT. The CDR3 extends over 13 amino acids. Trimming left V 8 bases short and J 2 bases short, with 11 bases between. In DNA form, the CDR3 reads TGTGCCAGCTCTGCGGTTATCACAGATACGCAGTATTTT. This codes for CASSAVITDTQYF.

This clone was detected a few times. V and J are TRBV6-5 and TRBJ2-2; D is perhaps TRBD1 (6 bases). CDR3 size: 12 residues. Germline lookup yields CDR1 MNHEY and CDR2 SVGAGI. V was trimmed by 9 bases and J by 6 bases, leaving 11 bases between them. The CDR3, as DNA: TGTGCCAGTAGGGACATCCCCGGGGAGCTGTTTTTT. The encoded protein is CASRDIPGELFF.

With respect to this clone: Other DNA sequences in the sample encode the same CDR3. The chain recombines TRBV7-9 with TRBJ1-6; D not resolved. Germline V gene sequence: CDR1 SEHNR, CDR2 FQNEAQ (reference sequence). This CDR3 comprises 14 residues. Trimming removed 8 bases from V and 8 bases from J, with 16 bases in between. As DNA, the CDR3 is TGTGCCAGCGACCGTGCGGGCCGAGATTCACCCCTCCACTTT. It is translated as CASDRAGRDSPLHF.

This sequence joins TRBV6-1 and TRBJ1-1; tentatively, D is TRBD1 (6 bases). CDR3 length: 13 residues. CDR1 and CDR2 from the germline V gene are MNHNS and SASEGT. Trimming cost V 10 bases and J 11 bases, with 23 bases left between them. The CDR3 protein is CAISPHRASGAFF. CDR3 bases: TGTGCCATCTCACCTCACAGGGCGAGTGGGGCTTTCTTT.

This clone has more than one count but fewer than ten. The V and J genes are TRBV9 and TRBJ2-5, with 9 bases aligning to TRBD2. The germline V gene has CDR1 SGDLS and CDR2 YYNGEE. The CDR3 has 15 amino acids. V gave up 3 bases and J gave up 5 bases; unmatched junction bases: 8. CDR3 DNA sequence: TGTGCCAGCAGCGCCTCAATAGCGGGGGTGGAGACCCAGTACTTC. It codes for CASSASIAGVETQYF. Full variable domain (remainder filled in from reference TRBV9 and TRBJ2-5): DSGVTQTPKHLITATGQRVTLRCSPRSGDLSVYWYQQSLDQGLQFLIQYYNGEERAKGNILERFSAQQFPDLHSELNLSSLELGDSALYFCASSASIAGVETQYFGPGTRLLVL.

This chain uses TRBV7-2 with TRBJ1-1; D remains ambiguous. From germline, CDR1 is SGHTA and CDR2 FQGNSA. Trimming took 0 bases from V and 5 from J, leaving 13 bases between them. There are 15 residues in the CDR3. The CDR3 coding sequence is TGTGCCAGCAGCTTAGCCACACGGCGGGTGACTGAAGCTTTCTTT. It is translated as CASSLATRRVTEAFF.

The chain employs TRBV29-1 and TRBJ1-1; 7 bases are a match to TRBD1. The germline V gene has CDR1 SQVTM and CDR2 ANQGSEA. The V segment lost 2 bases and the J segment 11 bases; nucleotides outside the gene matches: 8. The CDR3 length is 12 residues. DNA for the CDR3: TGCAGCGTTGAAAAACAGGGGAGAGGGGCTTTCTTT. Encoded protein: CSVEKQGRGAFF.

The gene calls are TRBV28 and TRBJ2-3; 7 bases align to TRBD1. Losses at the gene ends were 6 bases for V and 2 bases for J; bases not matched to a gene: 8. The CDR3 has 15 residues. From germline, CDR1 is MDHEN and CDR2 SYDVKM. This CDR3 is CASSPRTGATDTQYF. CDR3 DNA sequence: TGTGCCAGCAGCCCTAGGACAGGTGCCACAGATACGCAGTATTTT.

There are a few counts of this clone. The chain combines TRBV7-2 with TRBJ2-5, with 7 nucleotides matching TRBD2. The trim removed 5 bases at V and 4 bases at J, leaving 1 base unmatched. This CDR3 has 12 residues. Germline CDR1 SGHTA, CDR2 FQGNSA. The CDR3 loop reads CASSREGETQYF. CDR3 nucleotides: TGTGCCAGCAGCAGGGAGGGAGAGACCCAGTACTTC.

This clone was seen once. The V gene is TRBV7-2, the J gene TRBJ2-7, with TRBD2 identical over 8 bases. V trimming: 1 base; J trimming: 7 bases; junction bases outside the gene matches: 3. CDR1 is SGHTA, CDR2 FQGNSA, per germline. The length of the CDR3 is 13 residues. CDR3 sequence reads: CASSLVRLAEQYF. The CDR3 DNA reads TGTGCCAGCAGCTTAGTCCGACTAGCGGAGCAGTACTTC.

This chain joins TRBV16 and TRBJ1-2, with D tentatively TRBD1 (5 bases). This CDR3 contains 13 residues. In germline, CDR1 is KGHSY, CDR2 FQNENV. V lost 0 bases and J 9 bases, leaving 11 bases between the germline ends. The CDR3 nucleotides are TGTGCCAGCAGCCAATCGATTAACAGGAGCTACACCTTC. This codes for CASSQSINRSYTF. The full variable domain, in which reference TRBV16 and TRBJ1-2 provide the parts outside the CDR3, is GEEVAQTPKHLVRGEGQKAKLYCAPIKGHSYVFWYQQVLKNEFKFLISFQNENVFDETGMPKERFSAKCLPNSPCSLEIQATKLEDSAVYFCASSQSINRSYTFGSGTRLTVV.

There are a few counts of this clone. The chain couples TRBV2 to TRBJ2-2; D is undetermined. The CDR3 extends over 14 amino acids. Germline V gene data show CDR1 as SNHLY and CDR2 as FYNNEI. V was pared by 6 bases and J by 2 bases, with 10 bases between. This CDR3 reads CASRPTRNTGELFF. The CDR3 coding sequence is TGTGCCAGCAGGCCGACTCGAAACACCGGGGAGCTGTTTTTT.

This clone is a singleton in its sample. The rearrangement links TRBV7-9 to TRBJ2-7; 8 positions agree with TRBD1. The CDR3 runs to 12 residues. Germline V gene sequence: CDR1 SEHNR, CDR2 FQNEAQ (reference sequence). Here the CDR3 reads CATGDLSYEQYF. As DNA, the CDR3 is TGTGCGACAGGGGACCTCTCCTACGAGCAGTACTTC.

The gene calls are TRBV2 and TRBJ2-7, with 8 bases aligning to TRBD2. The CDR3 extends over 16 amino acids. V shed 1 base and J 2 bases; nucleotides not matched to a gene: 7. The germline V gene has CDR1 SNHLY and CDR2 FYNNEI. The CDR3 loop is CASSEGAGGPTYEQYF. DNA of the CDR3: TGTGCCAGCAGTGAAGGGGCGGGGGGCCCGACCTACGAGCAGTACTTC.

This clone is a singleton in its sample. V and J are TRBV28 and TRBJ1-1; D remains unclear. The CDR3 covers 12 residues. V was shortened by 2 bases and J by 5 bases, with 6 bases between the two germline ends. The germline gives CDR1 MDHEN, CDR2 SYDVKM. CDR3 loop: CASSLGQTEAFF. In DNA form, the CDR3 reads TGTGCCAGCAGTTTAGGGCAAACTGAAGCTTTCTTT.

The chain is built from TRBV11-2 and TRBJ2-7; 11 positions agree with TRBD1. The CDR3 is made up of 16 amino acids. J lost 0 bases, V lost 5 bases, and 6 bases had no gene match. The germline gives CDR1 SGHAT, CDR2 FQNNGV. CDR3 in amino acids: CASSNGGQGASYEQYF. As DNA, the CDR3 is TGTGCCAGCAGCAACGGAGGACAGGGGGCCTCCTACGAGCAGTACTTC.

The V call is TRBV6-5, the J call TRBJ2-1; 7 bases align to TRBD1. V lost 5 bases to trimming and J lost 8 bases; unmatched junction nucleotides: 9. The CDR3 sequence is 14 residues long. CDR1 MNHEY and CDR2 SVGAGI come from the germline V gene. The CDR3 spells CASSRNYRGDEQFF. CDR3 bases: TGTGCCAGCAGTAGAAATTACAGGGGCGATGAGCAGTTCTTC.